A single sample is the source of the 20 T cell receptor beta chains below, sequenced in a study of blood T cell repertoires in COVID-19. Measured with immunoSEQ multiplex PCR; TCRdb has only the in-frame clones, and not every one. The table records fewer than 200,000 clones, 80% to 90% of them present only once. Sequencing input: peripheral blood. The receptors were sampled from a woman in her sixties or seventies who had recovered from COVID-19.

The chain links TRBV9 to TRBJ2-5; possible D gene TRBD1, 5 bases. Germline CDR1 and CDR2: SGDLS and YYNGEE. V dropped 3 bases and J dropped 2 bases, with 11 bases sitting between them. The length of the CDR3 is 14 residues. CDR3 nucleotide sequence: TGTGCCAGCAGCGCCAGGGATCCTCAAGAGACCCAGTACTTC. Protein sequence: CASSARDPQETQYF.

The rearrangement links TRBV6-1 to TRBJ2-5; D is uncertain. The CDR3 is made up of 15 amino acids. Trimming took off 2 bases at V and 7 bases at J, with 17 bases between the two ends. Germline CDR1 and CDR2: MNHNS and SASEGT. The CDR3 sequence: CASSEYSVLAGTQYF. CDR3 nucleotides: TGTGCCAGCAGTGAATATTCTGTCCTGGCAGGGACCCAGTACTTC.

The V call is TRBV7-9, the J call TRBJ1-2; possibly TRBD1 for D (5 bases). Trimming cost V 4 bases and J 8 bases, with 29 bases left between them. The CDR3 runs 18 residues. Germline loops: CDR1 SEHNR, CDR2 FQNEAQ (reference sequence). CDR3: CASSSNPGGMTGDLGYTF. The DNA for the CDR3 is TGTGCCAGCAGCTCAAACCCAGGAGGGATGACGGGGGACCTGGGCTACACCTTC. Full variable domain (rest looked up from reference TRBV7-9 and TRBJ1-2): DTGVSQNPRHKITKRGQNVTFRCDPISEHNRLYWYRQTLGQGPEFLTYFQNEAQLEKSRLLSDRFSAERPKGSFSTLEIQRTEQGDSAMYLCASSSNPGGMTGDLGYTFGSGTRLTVV.

The chain has TRBV3-1 (or the pseudogene TRBV3-2) and TRBJ2-5; D ambiguous. The CDR3 extends over 12 amino acids. Between the trimmed V and J ends, which lost 0 bases and 3 bases, there was a span of 2 bases. CDR1 and CDR2 (germline): LGHDT, YNNKEL (reference sequence). This CDR3 reads CASSQDKETQYF. CDR3 nucleotide sequence: TGTGCCAGCAGCCAAGATAAAGAGACCCAGTACTTC.

This clone has a single count. This chain connects TRBV18 to TRBJ1-6, with D uncertain. V shed 1 base and J shed 7 bases, with 14 bases lying between them. CDR1 is KGHSH and CDR2 is LQKENI in the germline V gene. The CDR3 runs 16 residues. The CDR3 region is CASSPLRGASNSPLHF. CDR3 DNA sequence: TGTGCCAGCTCACCACTCCGCGGCGCAAGCAATTCACCCCTCCACTTT.

This chain uses TRBV2 with TRBJ1-4; tentative D call: TRBD1 (6 bases). In germline, CDR1 is SNHLY, CDR2 FYNNEI. Trimming took 6 bases from V and 8 from J, leaving 19 bases between them. The CDR3 length is 15 residues. DNA of the CDR3: TGTGCCAGCAGAACATTTGGGACAACGGAGGAAAAACTGTTTTTT. Its protein is CASRTFGTTEEKLFF.

The V call is TRBV27, the J call TRBJ2-2; TRBD2 aligns across 9 bases. This CDR3 contains 13 residues. Trimming took 3 bases from V and 11 from J; bases not matched to a gene: 4. The V gene's germline CDR1 is MNHEY and CDR2 SMNVEV (reference sequence). CDR3 residues: CASSLPGTSELFF. The DNA for the CDR3 is TGTGCCAGCAGTTTGCCCGGGACTAGCGAGCTGTTTTTT.

The rearrangement uses TRBV4-1 and TRBJ2-7, with 10 bases identical to TRBD1. V was clipped by 2 bases and J by 6 bases; unmatched bases: 7. The CDR3 totals 15 residues. The germline V gene encodes CDR1 MGHRA and CDR2 YSYEKL. CDR3 DNA: TGCGCCAGCAGCCAACCGGGACAGGGGCCTTCCGAGCAGTACTTC. This encodes CASSQPGQGPSEQYF.

This chain uses TRBV6-4 with TRBJ2-3; maybe TRBD2 (5 bases). Germline CDR1 and CDR2: MRHNA and SNTAGT. The CDR3 covers 12 residues. V lost 8 bases to trimming and J lost 6 bases, with 12 bases between them. The CDR3 nucleotides read TGTGCCAGCGGATTTGGCGGGGATACGCAGTATTTT. This sequence encodes CASGFGGDTQYF.

The rearrangement links TRBV27 to TRBJ2-7; the D gene is possibly TRBD2 (5 bases). CDR1 is MNHEY, CDR2 SMNVEV, per germline (reference sequence). The CDR3 covers 13 residues. V dropped 3 bases and J dropped 4 bases, with 10 bases sitting between them. The CDR3 coding sequence is TGTGCCAGCAGTTTCGGGGAGTCGTACGAGCAGTACTTC. Protein: CASSFGESYEQYF.

The V gene is TRBV5-6, the J gene TRBJ1-3; no reliable D call. V shed 4 bases and J shed 0 bases, with 14 bases lying between them. CDR3 length equals 16 residues. Germline CDR1 reads SGHDT; CDR2 reads YYEEEE. The CDR3 DNA sequence: TGTGCCAGCAGCGTTGGTGGTTTCTACTCTGGAAACACCATATATTTT. This codes for CASSVGGFYSGNTIYF.

The rearrangement joins TRBV10-3 to TRBJ2-3; TRBD2 matches 7 bases. V shed 0 bases, J shed 2 bases, and the junction held 8 bases outside the gene matches. This CDR3 is built from 17 residues. From germline, CDR1 is ENHRY and CDR2 SYGVKD. The CDR3 coding sequence is TGTGCCATCAGTGAGTCCAGATTCGGGGGGACCACAGATACGCAGTATTTT. It translates to CAISESRFGGTTDTQYF.

The CDR3: CASSQGDRRTEAFF. CDR3 coding DNA: TGTGCCAGCAGCCAAGGTGACAGGCGCACTGAAGCTTTCTTT. V and J are TRBV3-1 (or the pseudogene TRBV3-2) and TRBJ1-1, with D maybe TRBD1 (6 bases). CDR1 and CDR2 from the germline V gene are LGHDT and YNNKEL (reference sequence). This CDR3 spans 14 amino acids. The germline V and J ends were trimmed by 1 base and 4 bases, with 10 bases remaining between them.

The rearrangement uses TRBV11-2 and TRBJ1-2, with 8 bases matching TRBD1. V trimming: 1 base; J trimming: 7 bases; junction bases outside the gene matches: 8. The CDR3 loop spans 15 amino acids. Germline CDR1 SGHAT, CDR2 FQNNGV. The chain's CDR3 is CASSLGLDRVLGYTF. The CDR3 region has the DNA TGTGCCAGCAGCTTAGGGTTGGACAGGGTTCTTGGCTACACCTTC.

The chain employs TRBV5-6 and TRBJ1-2; unclear D gene. From germline, CDR1 is SGHDT and CDR2 YYEEEE. The CDR3 length is 14 residues. V gave up 0 bases and J gave up 1 base, with 7 bases separating them. CDR3: CASSLAPVNYGYTF. CDR3 bases: TGTGCCAGCAGCTTGGCCCCAGTTAACTATGGCTACACCTTC.

The V gene is TRBV6-2 or TRBV6-3, the J gene TRBJ2-1; TRBD2 agrees at 10 bases. After removal of 4 bases from V and 5 bases from J, the junction contained 8 bases not matched to a gene. The CDR3 loop spans 16 amino acids. The germline V gene has CDR1 MNHEY and CDR2 SVGEGT. CDR3 in amino acids: CASSSSGLALDNEQFF. The CDR3 DNA reads TGTGCCAGCAGTTCCTCGGGACTAGCGCTTGACAATGAGCAGTTCTTC.

This clone was recorded a few times. The chain employs TRBV5-8 and TRBJ2-5; 7 bases align to TRBD1. Unmatched junction bases numbered 6, after V lost 3 bases and J lost 4 bases. There are 14 residues in the CDR3. Germline values: CDR1 SGHTS, CDR2 YDEGEE. CDR3 sequence: CASSSTGAGETQYF. The CDR3 DNA sequence: TGTGCCAGCAGCTCTACAGGGGCTGGAGAGACCCAGTACTTC.

This chain connects TRBV2 to TRBJ2-1; TRBD2 aligns across 11 bases. V lost 6 bases, J lost 3 bases, and 7 bases stayed unmatched. CDR1 and CDR2 from the germline V gene are SNHLY and FYNNEI. The CDR3 is 16 residues long. The CDR3: CASSDSGGAYYNEQFF. CDR3 nucleotide sequence: TGTGCCAGCAGCGATAGCGGGGGGGCCTACTACAATGAGCAGTTCTTC.

This clone was observed a few times. The gene calls are TRBV19 and TRBJ1-5; D perhaps matches TRBD1 (5 bases). Germline values: CDR1 LNHDA, CDR2 SQIVND (reference sequence). Between the trimmed V and J ends, which lost 7 bases and 6 bases, there was a span of 16 bases. This CDR3 region has 14 residues. The CDR3 region has the DNA TGTGCCAGTAAAGATCTAGGGGAAACTCAGCCCCAGCATTTT. Amino acids: CASKDLGETQPQHF.

The chain joins TRBV9 to TRBJ1-2, with D uncertain. The germline CDR1 and CDR2 sequences are SGDLS and YYNGEE. With 0 bases removed from V and 2 bases from J, the gap between germline ends came to 8 bases. The CDR3 sequence is 14 residues long. CDR3 sequence (DNA): TGTGCCAGCAGCGTAGGAATGGAGAACTATGGCTACACCTTC. It specifies CASSVGMENYGYTF. Full variable domain (rest looked up from reference TRBV9 and TRBJ1-2): DSGVTQTPKHLITATGQRVTLRCSPRSGDLSVYWYQQSLDQGLQFLIQYYNGEERAKGNILERFSAQQFPDLHSELNLSSLELGDSALYFCASSVGMENYGYTFGSGTRLTVV.